The 18 T cell receptor beta chains presented below share a single source sample, sequenced in a study of beta chain features in type 1 diabetes. The study, taken as a whole, reports: Shorter TCRB CDR3s, moderately but significantly so, marked every one of the four CD4+ subsets in Type 1 diabetes patients.

No antigens are known for them. Reverse transcription of all isolated RNA meant that expressed TCRB transcripts were sequenced. Using immunoSEQ multiplex PCR, the repertoire was profiled, and TCRdb retains in-frame clones only, with some absent. The sample records tens of thousands of clones, roughly 70% being singletons. Sequencing was carried out using Tregs from blood. All receptors derive from a man younger than 45 with type 1 diabetes. Some clones in this sample may be carry-over from other donors' samples.

This clone showed up just a few times. V and J are TRBV30 and TRBJ2-2; tentatively, D is TRBD1 (6 bases). The CDR3 runs to 14 residues. Germline-derived CDR1 and CDR2 are GTSNPN and SVGIG (reference sequence). V gave up 4 bases and J gave up 0 bases, with 9 bases separating them. The CDR3 DNA is TGTGCCTGGAAAGGGACAACGAACACCGGGGAGCTGTTTTTT. It translates to CAWKGTTNTGELFF.

This chain connects TRBV5-1 to TRBJ2-2, with D maybe TRBD1 (6 bases). The CDR3 is made up of 17 amino acids. CDR1 and CDR2 (germline): SGHRS, YFSETQ. V shed 0 bases and J shed 3 bases, with 15 bases lying between them. The CDR3 is CASSLALGAQDTGELFF. The CDR3 nucleotides are TGCGCCAGCAGCTTGGCGTTGGGGGCTCAGGACACCGGGGAGCTGTTTTTT.

The chain has TRBV5-1 and TRBJ2-3; D is uncertain. The CDR3 has 11 amino acids. V dropped 3 bases and J dropped 5 bases, with 4 bases sitting between them. Germline V gives CDR1 SGHRS, CDR2 YFSETQ. The CDR3 is CASSSGDTQYF. CDR3 sequence (DNA): TGCGCCAGCAGCTCGGGAGATACGCAGTATTTT.

In this sample, this clone turned up a few times. Written as DNA, the CDR3 is TGTGCCAGCAGGGATCGGACTAGCGGCCAAGAGACCCAGTACTTC. Amino acids: CASRDRTSGQETQYF. The chain has TRBV5-5 and TRBJ2-5; 10 bases are a match to TRBD2. Germline V CDR1 and CDR2: SGHKS, YYEKEE (reference sequence). The length of the CDR3 is 15 residues. The ends lost 5 bases at V and 1 base at J; junction bases unmatched: 5.

The chain combines TRBV30 with TRBJ2-7; possibly TRBD1 for D (6 bases). The CDR3 is made up of 11 amino acids. The V gene's germline CDR1 is GTSNPN and CDR2 SVGIG (reference sequence). V was cut by 4 bases and J by 8 bases, with 12 bases left in between. The CDR3 is CAWTLQGKQYF. The CDR3 region has the DNA TGTGCCTGGACACTCCAGGGGAAGCAGTACTTC.

The chain recombines TRBV19 with TRBJ1-2; 8 nucleotides agree with TRBD1. This CDR3 region has 17 residues. V shed 4 bases and J 4 bases; nucleotides not matched to a gene: 14. Germline CDR1 is LNHDA and CDR2 is SQIVND (reference sequence). Here the CDR3 reads CASSNGQGAPILYGYTF. The CDR3 DNA is TGTGCCAGTAGTAACGGACAGGGCGCTCCAATACTCTATGGCTACACCTTC.

This clone has more than one count but fewer than ten. This chain links TRBV4-2 with TRBJ2-5, with TRBD2 matching over 8 bases. CDR1 and CDR2 (germline): LGHNA, YNFKEQ. The ends lost 1 base at V and 0 bases at J; junction bases unmatched: 4. The CDR3 has 16 amino acids. CDR3 protein: CASSQGGSGDQETQYF. The CDR3 coding sequence is TGTGCCAGCAGCCAAGGGGGTAGCGGGGACCAAGAGACCCAGTACTTC.

The chain has TRBV7-2 and TRBJ2-3; 8 positions agree with TRBD2. The CDR3 is 13 amino acids. V shed 5 bases and J 6 bases; nucleotides not matched to a gene: 4. Germline V lookup: CDR1 SGHTA, CDR2 FQGNSA. The CDR3 DNA is TGTGCCAGCAGCACCGGGGGGGGCGATACGCAGTATTTT. Translated: CASSTGGGDTQYF.

A single count supports this clone. The chain joins TRBV4-1 to TRBJ1-1; weak D call: TRBD1 (5 bases). Per germline, CDR1 MGHRA and CDR2 YSYEKL. The CDR3 sequence is 15 residues long. Deletions cut 2 bases from V and 6 bases from J, with 16 bases between. CDR3 in DNA: TGCGCCAGCAGCCAACCGGCCCAGGGCCGACCTGAAGCTTTCTTT. As protein: CASSQPAQGRPEAFF.

The rearrangement uses TRBV4-1 and TRBJ2-7; D remains unclear. The CDR3 sequence is 13 residues long. V shed 0 bases and J shed 3 bases, with 6 bases lying between them. Germline V gene lookup returns CDR1 MGHRA and CDR2 YSYEKL. In DNA, the CDR3 is TGCGCCAGCAGCCAAGATGGGCGCTACGAGCAGTACTTC. Residues: CASSQDGRYEQYF.

The chain combines TRBV7-2 with TRBJ2-7; TRBD2 might be the D (7 bases). The germline V gene has CDR1 SGHTA and CDR2 FQGNSA. Trimming removed 2 bases at V and 9 bases at J, with 11 bases between. CDR3 size: 12 residues. The CDR3 coding sequence is TGTGCCAGCAGCTTAAATCGGGGGGCGCAGTACTTC. It encodes CASSLNRGAQYF.

The chain is built from TRBV11-2 and TRBJ2-3, with D possibly TRBD1 on 5 matching bases. The CDR3 consists of 15 residues. The V end was cut by 5 bases, the J end by 4 bases, with 16 bases between. The germline CDR1 and CDR2 sequences are SGHAT and FQNNGV. The CDR3 loop is CASSPGPAVSDTQYF. The CDR3 DNA follows: TGTGCCAGCAGCCCAGGGCCCGCGGTTTCAGATACGCAGTATTTT.

The chain recombines TRBV28 with TRBJ1-2; 7 bases are shared with TRBD1. V was pared by 4 bases and J by 0 bases, with 5 bases of the junction left unmatched. This CDR3 is built from 15 residues. Per germline, CDR1 MDHEN and CDR2 SYDVKM. The CDR3 region is CASSSPGGTNYGYTF. The CDR3 DNA sequence: TGTGCCAGCAGTTCACCAGGGGGGACTAACTATGGCTACACCTTC.

This clone occurred a few times. This sequence joins TRBV11-1 and TRBJ2-1, with a tentative D call TRBD2 (6 bases). The length of the CDR3 is 14 residues. CDR1 is SGHAT and CDR2 is FQDESV in the germline V gene (reference sequence). Trimming stripped 8 bases from V and 9 bases from J, with 20 bases between. The CDR3 sequence is CASAKSGLSLEQFF. In DNA form, the CDR3 reads TGTGCCAGCGCTAAATCGGGACTGTCGCTTGAGCAGTTCTTC.

The rearrangement links TRBV7-9 to TRBJ1-2, with D uncertain. Looked up from germline, CDR1 is SEHNR and CDR2 is FQNEAQ (reference sequence). V dropped 5 bases and J dropped 6 bases, with 16 bases sitting between them. The CDR3 consists of 14 residues. The CDR3 region is CASSIQTGPHGYTF. As DNA, the CDR3 is TGTGCCAGCAGCATCCAGACGGGTCCTCATGGCTACACCTTC.

In nucleotides, the CDR3 is TGTGCCAGCAGTTACTACGAGCAGTACTTC. Its translation: CASSYYEQYF. This sequence joins TRBV6-1 and TRBJ2-7; D not resolved. V was shortened by 5 bases and J by 3 bases, with 2 bases between the two germline ends. CDR3 length: 10 residues. From germline, CDR1 is MNHNS and CDR2 SASEGT.

This chain joins TRBV29-1 and TRBJ2-3, with 9 nucleotides matching TRBD2. The V gene's germline CDR1 is SQVTM and CDR2 ANQGSEA. This CDR3 is 14 amino acids long. Losses at the gene ends were 5 bases for V and 7 bases for J; bases not matched to a gene: 10. The CDR3 protein is CSVSKRGDANTQYF. The CDR3 DNA reads as TGCAGCGTTTCAAAGCGGGGGGACGCAAATACGCAGTATTTT.

A few counts support this clone. The chain has TRBV18 and TRBJ1-4; TRBD1 agrees at 9 bases. The CDR3 has 14 residues. CDR1 is KGHSH, CDR2 LQKENI, per germline. Unmatched junction bases numbered 2, after V lost 2 bases and J lost 7 bases. The DNA for the CDR3 is TGTGCCAGCTCACCAGGGACAGGGACTGAAAAACTGTTTTTT. This sequence encodes CASSPGTGTEKLFF.